These T cell receptor beta chains were read from a single sample in a study of cytomegalovirus exposure and HLA in healthy donors. Data came from immunoSEQ multiplex PCR; TCRdb stores just in-frame clones and leaves some out. Of approximately 150,000 clones in the sample, over 80% were seen once. Sequencing was done on a sample of PBMCs. The receptors here all came from a man between 18 and 29 years old in good health and CMV-seropositive. The CDR3 runs from the conserved cysteine through the conserved F or W. A D gene is named only where the DNA matches it firmly. Clone size, where shown, is once, few, many, or a class for clones that have expanded.

CDR3 protein,CDR3 DNA,J gene,clone size,D gene,V gene
CASSEGGETYNEQFF,TGTGCCAGCAGTGAAGGGGGGGAAACCTACAATGAGCAGTTCTTC,TRBJ2-1,NA,NA,TRBV6-1
CASSLVTGGRNTEAFF,TGTGCCAGCAGCTTAGTGACAGGGGGAAGGAACACTGAAGCTTTCTTT,TRBJ1-1,NA,TRBD1,TRBV7-9
CASSEGQGAYSYTEAFF,TGTGCCAGCAGTGAAGGGCAGGGGGCGTATTCGTACACTGAAGCTTTCTTT,TRBJ1-1,NA,TRBD1,TRBV6-1
CASSRSGQGNTGELFF,TGTGCCAGCAGCCGTTCGGGACAGGGGAACACCGGGGAGCTGTTTTTT,TRBJ2-2,few,TRBD1,TRBV4-2
CASSPPGVRGYTF,TGTGCCAGCTCACCACCGGGAGTGCGGGGCTACACCTTC,TRBJ1-2,NA,NA,TRBV18
CASSPGTVNTEAFF,TGTGCCAGTAGTCCCGGGACAGTGAACACTGAAGCTTTCTTT,TRBJ1-1,NA,TRBD1,TRBV19
CASSFLNGGSGNTIYF,TGTGCCAGCAGCTTTCTCAACGGGGGGTCTGGAAACACCATATATTTT,TRBJ1-3,NA,NA,TRBV11-2
CASTQPGPPGRQYF,TGTGCCAGCACCCAACCAGGGCCACCGGGCCGGCAGTATTTT,TRBJ2-3,few,NA,TRBV6-5
CASSLLRAGADSDTQYF,TGCGCCAGCAGCCTTCTCCGGGCGGGAGCGGATTCAGATACGCAGTATTTT,TRBJ2-3,NA,TRBD2,TRBV4-1
CASSWGVTEAFF,TGTGCCAGTAGTTGGGGGGTCACTGAAGCTTTCTTT,TRBJ1-1,NA,NA,TRBV19
CASTETGGLNIQYF,TGTGCCAGCACGGAGACAGGGGGCTTGAACATTCAGTACTTC,TRBJ2-4,NA,TRBD1,TRBV6-5
CASSSRTGYEQYF,TGTGCCAGCAGTTCACGGACGGGATACGAGCAGTACTTC,TRBJ2-7,once,NA,TRBV27
CAWWGADRVYNEQFF,TGTGCCTGGTGGGGAGCGGACCGGGTCTACAATGAGCAGTTCTTC,TRBJ2-1,NA,NA,TRBV30
CASSSLRGRALGTEAFF,TGTGCCAGCAGCTCTCTGCGGGGCCGGGCCCTTGGCACTGAAGCTTTCTTT,TRBJ1-1,NA,NA,TRBV5-6
CASSPGQGHGYTF,TGTGCCAGCAGCCCGGGACAGGGACATGGCTACACCTTC,TRBJ1-2,once,TRBD1,TRBV7-9
CAWSEQVTGELFF,TGTGCCTGGAGTGAACAGGTCACCGGGGAGCTGTTTTTT,TRBJ2-2,NA,NA,TRBV30
CASSEAPGRLDEQYF,TGTGCCAGCAGTGAAGCCCCGGGTAGACTGGACGAGCAGTACTTC,TRBJ2-7,NA,NA,TRBV6-1
CTSSQDWRQGANTEAFF,TGCACCAGCAGCCAAGATTGGCGCCAGGGGGCGAACACTGAAGCTTTCTTT,TRBJ1-1,NA,NA,TRBV1
CASSLGVNTEAFF,TGTGCCAGTAGTCTTGGAGTGAACACTGAAGCTTTCTTT,TRBJ1-1,once,NA,TRBV19
CASSSTGYEQYF,TGTGCCAGCTCATCCACAGGGTACGAGCAGTACTTC,TRBJ2-7,few,NA,TRBV18
CASSFTIYEQYF,TGTGCCAGCAGCTTTACAATCTACGAGCAGTACTTC,TRBJ2-7,few,NA,TRBV7-9
CASSSNRAGGYTF,TGTGCCAGCAGTTCAAACAGGGCTGGAGGCTACACCTTC,TRBJ1-2,NA,NA,TRBV27